Listed here are 2 T cell receptor beta chains from one sample, sequenced in a study of blood T cell repertoires in COVID-19. Method: immunoSEQ multiplex PCR; TCRdb's copy keeps in-frame clones and lacks some. The sample has roughly 110,000 clones, about four fifths seen once. The sample was peripheral blood. The source is a man between 65 and 80 years old with acute or convalescent COVID-19.

The J gene is TRBJ2-7, the V gene TRBV6-5; D is possibly TRBD2 (6 bases). CDR1 and CDR2 (germline): MNHEY, SVGAGI. The CDR3 is 14 amino acids. V was shortened by 2 bases and J by 2 bases, with 10 bases between the two germline ends. The CDR3 DNA is TGTGCCAGCAGTTACGGCCGGGGGACCTACGAGCAGTACTTC. Protein product: CASSYGRGTYEQYF.

This chain joins TRBV2 and TRBJ1-1, with D unresolved. V lost 3 bases and J lost 0, with 8 bases in between. The CDR3 length is 14 residues. Germline V lookup: CDR1 SNHLY, CDR2 FYNNEI. CDR3 sequence: CASSEEGVNTEAFF. CDR3 DNA sequence: TGTGCCAGCAGTGAGGAGGGAGTGAACACTGAAGCTTTCTTT.